This T cell receptor beta chain came from a study of blood T cell repertoires in COVID-19. Looked up from germline, CDR1 is SQVTM and CDR2 is ANQGSEA. The CDR3 has 12 residues. Losses at the gene ends were 7 bases for V and 5 bases for J; bases not matched to a gene: 6. Per the original data handling: Amplification from reference gene primers served as the basis for estimated nucleated cell counts. Sequenced by immunoSEQ multiplex PCR; TCRdb stores in-frame clones only, minus some. Clone size and V and J calls were adopted from that table, with D and trimming inferred from the DNA. This sample has fewer than 200,000 clones, with 60% to 85% found just once.

The chain employs TRBV29-1 and TRBJ2-5; 8 bases are shared with TRBD2. The sequence was collected from a man aged 55 to 70 with acute or convalescent COVID-19. Material: peripheral blood. The CDR3 loop reads CSAREGGETQYF. The CDR3 nucleotides are TGCAGCGCCCGGGAGGGGGGTGAGACCCAGTACTTC. The full variable domain, rest sourced from reference TRBV29-1 and TRBJ2-5, is SAVISQKPSRDICQRGTSLTIQCQVDSQVTMMFWYRQQPGQSLTLIATANQGSEATYESGFVIDKFPISRPNLTFSTLTVSNMSPEDSSIYLCSAREGGETQYFGPGTRLLVL.